The present entry profiles one T cell receptor beta chain with its context. Its specificity is unknown. This entry is derived from a study of CD8+ T cells in alopecia areata. The overall study: Disease severity was quantified as SALT score of affected scalp area.

Treatment reported: oral pan-JAK inhibitor, 5-10 mg twice daily. Study-level findings and limits: Normal skin's resident alphabeta T cells are also sequenced in scalp samples.

Isolated RNA was reverse transcribed into cDNA used as the sequencing template. Sequenced by immunoSEQ multiplex PCR; TCRdb stores in-frame clones only, minus some. In the table there are 150,000 to 200,000 clones, 51% of which are singletons. Trimming stripped 0 bases from V and 10 bases from J, with 5 bases between. Germline V lookup: CDR1 SGHNT, CDR2 YYREEE (reference sequence). This CDR3 is built from 11 residues. The sample was CD8+ T cells sorted from blood, taken between weeks 51 and 52, from a patient treated with tofacitinib. The TCR was taken from a human donor with alopecia areata. The genes are TRBV5-4 and TRBJ2-1; D may be TRBD1 (5 bases). The CDR3 coding sequence is TGTGCCAGCAGCTTGGCAGGGGAGCAGTTCTTC. Its translation: CASSLAGEQFF.